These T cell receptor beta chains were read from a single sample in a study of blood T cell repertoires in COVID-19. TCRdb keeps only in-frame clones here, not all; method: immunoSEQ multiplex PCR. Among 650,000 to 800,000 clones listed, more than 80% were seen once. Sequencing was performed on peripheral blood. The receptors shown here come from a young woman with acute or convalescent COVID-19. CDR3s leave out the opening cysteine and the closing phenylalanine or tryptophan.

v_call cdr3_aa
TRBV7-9 ASSLGDRGNEQF
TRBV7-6 ASSPRQGFPYEQY
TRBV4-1 ASSQGTGGNSPLH
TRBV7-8 ASSPFVGVGTEAF
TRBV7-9 ASSLRQGQSVEQY
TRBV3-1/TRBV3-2 ASSQDVGGAIETQY
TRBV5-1 ASSLYGTPNTGELF
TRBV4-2 ASSGEGSSSDTQY
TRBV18 ASSPRRVGRSGELF
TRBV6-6 ASSRQAPQPQH
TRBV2 ASSGGHTQETQY
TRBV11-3 ASSLGGLAGEDEQF
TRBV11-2 ASSLTEGNTIY
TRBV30 AWRDQDRRHEQY
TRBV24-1 ATSEPWDDSVYGYT
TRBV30 AWSGGTSIDTQY
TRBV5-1 ASNPDRANTEAF
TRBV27 ASSLSGRNEQF
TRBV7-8 ASSPKPLAGGFNEQF
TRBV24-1 ATSDHRGSYEQY
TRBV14 ASSQGQGYGYT
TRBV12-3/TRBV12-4 ASSEQENQPQH
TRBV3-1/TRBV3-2 ASSLRGDQETQY
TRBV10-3 AISGRGRTEAF
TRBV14 ASSPMRFYGYT
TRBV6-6 ASSPGQKSNYGYT
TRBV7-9 ASSLVGDTQY
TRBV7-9 ASSLVSGGRYGYT
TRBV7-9 ASSLERDITLTGYGYT
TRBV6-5 ASRVPSTGEQY
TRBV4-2 ASSQDRGQETQY
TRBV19 ASSRAQERSNQPQH
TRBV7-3 ASSLGPPGLGAGEQY
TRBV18 ASSTGGVCTEAF
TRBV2 ASSSENIQY
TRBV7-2 ASSGRGQPQH
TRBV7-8 ASSLDRSSYNEQF
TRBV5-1 ASSLGTGRVNYGYT
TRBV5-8 ASSLAGEQY
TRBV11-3 ASSLEGAYNEQF
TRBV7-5 APQSHGGCQPQH
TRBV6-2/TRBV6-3 ASSYAASGGPNNEQF
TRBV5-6 ASSPSGGWDEQY
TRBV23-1 ASSQTGGRYGYT
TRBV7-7 ASTKKTGTETYGYT
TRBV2 ASSDEGDNSPLH
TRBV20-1 SAVTVEAF
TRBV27 ATHRGRGTGELF
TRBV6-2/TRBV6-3 ASSYRRERRNQPQH
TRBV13 ASRFRDGTSASEQF
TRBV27 ATGVGQGWTEAF
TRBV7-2 ATPQTPGKNYGYT
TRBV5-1 ASSLAGTGADTQY
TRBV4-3 ASSQEGGSPNEKLF
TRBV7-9 ASSLGSTGNGYT
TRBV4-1 ASSPYFLGDSPLH
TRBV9 ASSATGTGGPDLFY
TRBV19 ASSIRQGLGTGELF
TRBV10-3 AISESREQPQH